The sequence of this T cell receptor (beta chain) was determined in a study of intratumoral heterogeneity in liver cancer. Regarding the complete study: Across the full approximately 14-patient cohort, most patients were male and a median age of roughly 62 years was recorded. RNA-seq, DNA sequencing, TCR-seq and SNP array data from multiple regions of hepatocellular carcinoma specimens were combined in the study to investigate intratumor heterogeneity. The overall cohort comprised 65 to 75 multiregional samples from some 14 HCC patients, with 45 to 55 tumoral and 20 adjacent nontumoral regions. The investigation overall reported the following: Limitations acknowledged by the authors included a relatively low number of patients and under-sampled representation of tumor-infiltrating lymphocytes.

Every patient had early-stage hepatocellular carcinoma and went to surgical resection without receiving any prior therapy. The sampled areas showed no macroscopic signs of necrosis or hemorrhage. TCR sequencing (ImmunoSeq) was performed on multiple regions from two patients. Frozen resection tissue samples were collected at a distance of at least 1 cm from each other. Samples labelled N came from nontumoral liver tissue adjacent to the tumor. Genomic DNA was isolated from bulk tissue with the DNeasy blood and tissue kit. According to the germline V gene, CDR1 reads SGHTA and CDR2 reads FQGNSA. From its cysteine to its phenylalanine, the CDR3 spans 16 amino acids. Only the CDR3 region is kept as DNA, spanning 48 bases read in frame from base 1. Trimming removed 5 bases from V and 0 bases from J, leaving 15 bases between the germline ends. Note on this clone: Its binding antigen is unknown. Within one base of it there is no much larger clone, and no base qualities were kept.

Using the immunoSEQ assay, the TCR beta chain CDR3 regions were sequenced from genomic DNA. Rearranged VDJ segments were amplified with primers that anneal to V and J segments. The original methods were these. The ImmunoSeq Analyzer software was used to calculate clonality and richness metrics. Differentially abundant clones between regions were identified using Fisher's exact test plus a beta-binomial method for added stringency. This is the immuneACCESS table as TCRdb keeps it, with only in-frame sequences that have V and J called. A part of the clones is gone; compared with another copy, unresolved V genes explain less than half, and the rest is unexplained. Clone size and V and J calls were adopted from that table, with D and trimming inferred from the DNA. The sample table contains about 20,000 clones; only one count was recorded for approximately 73% of them. The top ten clonotypes cover about 18% of the sample.

This chain joins TRBV7-2 to TRBJ2-3; a tentative D match to TRBD2 spans 6 bases. This sample comprised tumor-adjacent normal tissue, obtained before any cancer treatment. The clonotype was recovered from a woman in her seventies with hepatocellular carcinoma. The sequence in DNA is TGTGCCAGCAGCGCGGTAAGCGGGTCTAGCACAGATACGCAGTATTTT. Its product reads: CASSAVSGSSTDTQYF.